This T cell receptor (beta chain) was documented in a study of T cells expressing NK-cell markers. The CDR3 is 14 amino acids. CDR1 is SGHRS and CDR2 is YFSETQ in the germline V gene. TCRdb reprocessed the 5' RACE reads and stores each CDR3 protein as one record, lacking DNA. The sample table includes about 460,000 distinct CDR3 sequences. The chain carries TRBV5-1 and TRBJ2-1; absent DNA, TCRdb's TRBD1 call cannot be checked. The receptor's source is a woman in her fifties or sixties in good health. The sequencing input was blood T cells: a sorted CD56 or NKG2C T cell subset, CD4+ or CD8+ T cells, or bulk PBMC T cells (not recorded which). CDR3 residues: CASSLAGDNNEQFF.